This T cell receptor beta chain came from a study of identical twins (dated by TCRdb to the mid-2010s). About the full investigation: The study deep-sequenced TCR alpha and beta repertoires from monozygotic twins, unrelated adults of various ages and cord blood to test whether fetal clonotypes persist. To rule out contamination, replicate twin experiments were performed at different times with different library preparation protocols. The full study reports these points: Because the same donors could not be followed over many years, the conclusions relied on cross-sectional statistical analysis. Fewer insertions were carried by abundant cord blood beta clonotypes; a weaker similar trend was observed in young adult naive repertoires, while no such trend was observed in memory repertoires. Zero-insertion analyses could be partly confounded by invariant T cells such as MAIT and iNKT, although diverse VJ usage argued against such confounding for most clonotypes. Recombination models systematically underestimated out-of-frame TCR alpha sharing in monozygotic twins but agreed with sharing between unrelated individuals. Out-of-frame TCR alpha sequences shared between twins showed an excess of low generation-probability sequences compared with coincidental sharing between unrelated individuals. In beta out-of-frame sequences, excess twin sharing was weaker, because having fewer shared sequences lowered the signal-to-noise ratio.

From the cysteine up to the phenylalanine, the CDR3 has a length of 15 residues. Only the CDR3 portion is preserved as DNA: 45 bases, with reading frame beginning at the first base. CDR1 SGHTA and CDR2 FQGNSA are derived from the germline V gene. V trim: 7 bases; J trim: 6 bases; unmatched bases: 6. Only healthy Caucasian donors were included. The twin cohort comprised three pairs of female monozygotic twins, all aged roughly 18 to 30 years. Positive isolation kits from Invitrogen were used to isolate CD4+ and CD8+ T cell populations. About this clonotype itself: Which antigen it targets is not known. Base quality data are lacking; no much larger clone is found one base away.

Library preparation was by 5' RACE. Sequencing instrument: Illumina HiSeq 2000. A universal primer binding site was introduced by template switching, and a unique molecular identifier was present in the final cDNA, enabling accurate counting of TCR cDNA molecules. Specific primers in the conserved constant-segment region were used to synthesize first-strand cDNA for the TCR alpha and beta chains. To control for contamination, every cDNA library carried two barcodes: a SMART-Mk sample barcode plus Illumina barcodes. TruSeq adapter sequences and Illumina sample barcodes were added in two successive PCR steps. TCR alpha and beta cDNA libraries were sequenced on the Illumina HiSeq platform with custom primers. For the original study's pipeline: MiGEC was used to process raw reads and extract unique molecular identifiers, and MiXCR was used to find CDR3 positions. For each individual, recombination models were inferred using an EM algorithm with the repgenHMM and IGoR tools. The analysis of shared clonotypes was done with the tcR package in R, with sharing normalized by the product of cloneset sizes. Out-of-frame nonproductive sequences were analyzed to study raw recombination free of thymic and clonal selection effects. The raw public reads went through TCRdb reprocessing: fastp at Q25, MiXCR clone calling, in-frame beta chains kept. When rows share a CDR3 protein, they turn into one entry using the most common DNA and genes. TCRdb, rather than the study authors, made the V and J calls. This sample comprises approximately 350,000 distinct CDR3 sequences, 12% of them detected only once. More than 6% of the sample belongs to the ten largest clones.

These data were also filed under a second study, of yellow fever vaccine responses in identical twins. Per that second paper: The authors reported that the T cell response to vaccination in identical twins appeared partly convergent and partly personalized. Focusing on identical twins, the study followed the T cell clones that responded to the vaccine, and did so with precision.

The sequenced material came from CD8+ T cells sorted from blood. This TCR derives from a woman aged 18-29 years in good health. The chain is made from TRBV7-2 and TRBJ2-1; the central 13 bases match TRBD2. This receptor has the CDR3 CASTRLAGGPNEQFF. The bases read TGTGCCAGCACCCGACTAGCGGGGGGCCCCAATGAGCAGTTCTTC. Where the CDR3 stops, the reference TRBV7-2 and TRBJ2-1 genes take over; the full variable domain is GAGVSQSPSNKVTEKGKDVELRCDPISGHTALYWYRQSLGQGLEFLIYFQGNSAPDKSGLPSDRFSAERTGGSVSTLTIQRTQQEDSAVYLCASTRLAGGPNEQFFGPGTRLTVL.